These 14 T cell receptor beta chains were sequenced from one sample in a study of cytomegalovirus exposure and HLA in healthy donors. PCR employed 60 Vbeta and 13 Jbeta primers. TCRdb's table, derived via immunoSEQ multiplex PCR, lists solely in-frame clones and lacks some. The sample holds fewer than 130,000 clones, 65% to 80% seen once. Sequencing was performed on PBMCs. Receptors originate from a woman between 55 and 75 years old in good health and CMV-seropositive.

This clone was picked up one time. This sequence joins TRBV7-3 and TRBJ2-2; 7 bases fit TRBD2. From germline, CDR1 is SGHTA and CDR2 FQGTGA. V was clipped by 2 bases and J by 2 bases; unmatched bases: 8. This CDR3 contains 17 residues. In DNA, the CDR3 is TGTGCCAGCAGCTTATTTGCGGGAGTGGGCAACACCGGGGAGCTGTTTTTT. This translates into CASSLFAGVGNTGELFF.

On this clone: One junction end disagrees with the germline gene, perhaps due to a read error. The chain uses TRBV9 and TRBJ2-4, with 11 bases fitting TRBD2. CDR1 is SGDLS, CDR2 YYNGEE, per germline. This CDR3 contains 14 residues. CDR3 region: CASSVGGTSGNLNF. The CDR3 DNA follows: TGTGCCAGCAGCGTAGGGGGGACTAGCGGCAATCTCAACTTC.

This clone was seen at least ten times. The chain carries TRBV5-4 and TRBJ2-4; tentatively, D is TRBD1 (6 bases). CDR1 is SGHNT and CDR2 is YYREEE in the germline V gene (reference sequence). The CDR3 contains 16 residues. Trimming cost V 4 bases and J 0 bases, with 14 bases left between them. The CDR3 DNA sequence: TGTGCCAGCAGCGGTGGACAGAGCACAGCCAAAAACATTCAGTACTTC. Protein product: CASSGGQSTAKNIQYF.

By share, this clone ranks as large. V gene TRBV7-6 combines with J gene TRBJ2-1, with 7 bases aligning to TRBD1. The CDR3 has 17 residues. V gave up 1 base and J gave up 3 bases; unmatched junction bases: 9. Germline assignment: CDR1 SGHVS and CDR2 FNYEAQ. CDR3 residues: CASSLDWARDSYNEQFF. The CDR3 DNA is TGTGCCAGCAGCTTAGATTGGGCAAGGGACAGCTACAATGAGCAGTTCTTC.

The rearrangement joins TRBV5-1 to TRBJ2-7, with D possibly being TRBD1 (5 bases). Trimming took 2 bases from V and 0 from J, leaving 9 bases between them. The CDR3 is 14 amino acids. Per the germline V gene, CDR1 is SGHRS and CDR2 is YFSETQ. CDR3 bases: TGCGCCAGCAGCTTAGGGGTCAGCTCCTACGAGCAGTACTTC. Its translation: CASSLGVSSYEQYF.

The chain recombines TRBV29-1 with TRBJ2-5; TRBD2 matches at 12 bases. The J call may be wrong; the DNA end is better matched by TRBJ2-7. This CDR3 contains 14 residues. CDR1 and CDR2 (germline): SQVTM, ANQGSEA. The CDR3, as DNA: TGCAGCGTTGAGACTAGCGGGAGTCCCTACGAGCAGTACTTC. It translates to CSVETSGSPYEQYF.

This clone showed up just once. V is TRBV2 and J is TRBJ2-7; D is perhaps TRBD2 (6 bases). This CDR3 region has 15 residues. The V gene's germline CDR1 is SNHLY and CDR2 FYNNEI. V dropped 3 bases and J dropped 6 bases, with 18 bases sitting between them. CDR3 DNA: TGTGCCAGCAGTGAGGAGCTAGCGACCTTCGGCGAGCAGTACTTC. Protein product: CASSEELATFGEQYF.

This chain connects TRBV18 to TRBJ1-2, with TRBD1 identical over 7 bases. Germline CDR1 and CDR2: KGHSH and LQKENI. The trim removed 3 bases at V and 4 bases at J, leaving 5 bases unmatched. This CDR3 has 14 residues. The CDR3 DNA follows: TGTGCCAGCTCACCGACAGGGAAGGGCTATGGCTACACCTTC. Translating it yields CASSPTGKGYGYTF.

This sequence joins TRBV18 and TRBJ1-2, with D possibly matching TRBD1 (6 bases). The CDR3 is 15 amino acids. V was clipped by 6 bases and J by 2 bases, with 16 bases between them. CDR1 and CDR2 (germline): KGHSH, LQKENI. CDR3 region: CASSEQGRGNYGYTF. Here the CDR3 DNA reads TGTGCCAGCTCGGAACAGGGACGGGGCAACTATGGCTACACCTTC. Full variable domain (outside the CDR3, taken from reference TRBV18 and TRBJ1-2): NAGVMQNPRHLVRRRGQEARLRCSPMKGHSHVYWYRQLPEEGLKFMVYLQKENIIDESGMPKERFSAEFPKEGPSILRIQQVVRGDSAAYFCASSEQGRGNYGYTFGSGTRLTVV.

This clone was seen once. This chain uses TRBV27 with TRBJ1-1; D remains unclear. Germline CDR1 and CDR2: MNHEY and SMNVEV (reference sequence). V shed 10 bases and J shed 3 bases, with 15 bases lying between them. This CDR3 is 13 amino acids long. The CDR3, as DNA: TGTGCCACATCGTCCTACAGATACACTGAAGCTTTCTTT. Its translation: CATSSYRYTEAFF.

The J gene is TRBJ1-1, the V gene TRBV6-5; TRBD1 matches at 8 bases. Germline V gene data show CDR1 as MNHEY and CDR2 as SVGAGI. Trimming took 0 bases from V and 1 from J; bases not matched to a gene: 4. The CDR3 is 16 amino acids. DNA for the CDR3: TGTGCCAGCAGTTACTCCGAAGGACAGGGGAACACTGAAGCTTTCTTT. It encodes CASSYSEGQGNTEAFF.

CDR3 nucleotide sequence: TGTGCCAGCAGTTACTCGATTGGGGCCCTCCAAGAGACCCAGTACTTC. Encoded protein: CASSYSIGALQETQYF. The rearrangement uses TRBV6-5 and TRBJ2-5, with TRBD1 as a possible D gene (5 bases). Germline V lookup: CDR1 MNHEY, CDR2 SVGAGI. The CDR3 totals 16 residues. V gave up 0 bases and J gave up 1 base, with 12 bases separating them.

In DNA form, the CDR3 reads TGTGCCAGCAGCTTAGGGGCAAACACCATATATTTT. It encodes CASSLGANTIYF. The chain recombines TRBV7-9 with TRBJ1-3; no firm D call. Germline V gives CDR1 SEHNR, CDR2 FQNEAQ (reference sequence). The V gene lost 1 base and the J gene lost 6 bases, with 4 bases spanning the gap. The CDR3 extends over 12 amino acids.

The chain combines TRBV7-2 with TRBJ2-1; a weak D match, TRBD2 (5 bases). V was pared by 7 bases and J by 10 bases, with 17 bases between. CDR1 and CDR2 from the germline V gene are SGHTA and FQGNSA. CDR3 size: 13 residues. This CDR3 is CASTTRTLWEQFF. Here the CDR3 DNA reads TGTGCCAGCACAACTAGGACGTTGTGGGAGCAGTTCTTC.